A selection of T cell receptor beta chains follows, all from one sample in a study. TCRdb processed the reads anew with MiXCR; each CDR3 protein has one entry. This sample has roughly 1,800 distinct CDR3 sequences; 6.5% to 9% occur once, and the top ten carry about 12%. Sequences were obtained from CD4+ T cells from peripheral blood. These receptors were obtained from a human donor with rheumatoid arthritis. CDR3s include the opening cysteine and the closing phenylalanine or tryptophan. The order of the fields is CDR3 protein, V gene, clone size, J gene. Clone size is stated in some rows and not others, as once, few, many or a class when expanded.

CASVGSFVNEQFF | TRBV12-5 | medium-sized | TRBJ2-1
CASSPGRNYNEQFF | TRBV18 | large | TRBJ2-1
CASSPQGDTQYF | TRBV5-4 | medium-sized | TRBJ2-3
CSATTGEKNIQYF | TRBV20-1 | medium-sized | TRBJ2-4
CASSLTSGSWNEQFF | TRBV7-3 | medium-sized | TRBJ2-1
CASATGYLAKNIQYF | TRBV28 | medium-sized | TRBJ2-4
CASSFGTFYNEQFF | TRBV11-2 | - | TRBJ2-1
CASSFQAGRQETQYF | TRBV9 | - | TRBJ2-5
CATKGANQETQYF | TRBV5-4 | medium-sized | TRBJ2-5
CASSLRPGPNQPQHF | TRBV5-6 | medium-sized | TRBJ1-5
CASSWGTGTDTGELFF | TRBV5-4 | medium-sized | TRBJ2-2
CAWTKKDRWDSPLHF | TRBV30 | medium-sized | TRBJ1-6
CASRNKAGWADTQYF | TRBV28 | medium-sized | TRBJ2-3
CSAPDRSTDTQYF | TRBV20-1 | medium-sized | TRBJ2-3
CASSYTSGKGNEQFF | TRBV6-2/TRBV6-3 | medium-sized | TRBJ2-1
CSALRGLAGGGEQYF | TRBV20-1 | many | TRBJ2-7
CASSLGTEISYGYTF | TRBV11-2 | medium-sized | TRBJ1-2
CASSLSYNEQFF | TRBV11-2 | medium-sized | TRBJ2-1
CASSQGPSGRGPLFF | TRBV3-1 | medium-sized | TRBJ2-1
CSARPPTWASGGKETQYF | TRBV20-1 | medium-sized | TRBJ2-5
CASNTGTVNEKLFF | TRBV7-2 | few | TRBJ1-4
CASSQDPPTSASSYNEQFF | TRBV3-1 | medium-sized | TRBJ2-1
CASSQAESSYEQYF | TRBV4-1 | medium-sized | TRBJ2-7
CATASYTEAFF | TRBV10-3 | medium-sized | TRBJ1-1
CASSSTSGIYNEQFF | TRBV11-2 | - | TRBJ2-1
CASRRNEGSHEQYF | TRBV7-9 | medium-sized | TRBJ2-7
CASSLSWEGFGTNTEAFF | TRBV27 | medium-sized | TRBJ1-1
CVSRTSYRAYEQYF | TRBV28 | - | TRBJ2-7
CASSSGLAGISGANVLTF | TRBV11-2 | medium-sized | TRBJ2-6
CASSREEAFF | TRBV18 | many | TRBJ1-1
CASSTPPGTGVGTEAFF | TRBV19 | few | TRBJ1-1
CSARGSPGTQYF | TRBV20-1 | medium-sized | TRBJ2-5
CASSRQSGSSYNEQFF | TRBV7-2 | medium-sized | TRBJ2-1
CASSLRTFPNTEAFF | TRBV11-2 | large | TRBJ1-1
CSASFLGVDTQYF | TRBV20-1 | large | TRBJ2-3
CASSPPTSGSPYEQFF | TRBV18 | medium-sized | TRBJ2-1
CASSLWTSGSNIQYF | TRBV12-3/TRBV12-4 | medium-sized | TRBJ2-4
CSVKTGDSPLHF | TRBV29-1 | few | TRBJ1-6
CASSRDREIYF | TRBV4-1 | medium-sized | TRBJ2-7
CASSQEPGQAHQPQHF | TRBV4-1 | medium-sized | TRBJ1-5
CASSPWDSSSTDTQYF | TRBV27 | medium-sized | TRBJ2-3
CASSSGLAGGLLTDTQYF | TRBV5-1 | large | TRBJ2-3
CSARPFGQASYEQYF | TRBV20-1 | medium-sized | TRBJ2-7